The rows below give T cell receptor beta chains drawn from one sample of a study of T-cell reconstitution after alpha-beta-depleted transplantation in children. TCRdb re-called the PCR reads with MiXCR, one entry per CDR3 protein. The data contain around 580,000 distinct CDR3 sequences, 20% to 25% of them singletons. This specimen consisted of PBMCs, mostly from graft donor cells, obtained 360 days after TCRalphabeta/CD19-depleted stem cell transplant. Receptor source: a boy younger than two who had a stem cell transplant for acute myeloid leukemia, so the T cells may come from the graft donor. Both conserved end residues are trimmed from each CDR3. The order of the fields is D gene, CDR3 length, J gene, V gene, CDR3 protein. D genes are given only for firm matches.

-	13	TRBJ2-5	TRBV5-5	ASRGLSGGQETQY
TRBD2	13	TRBJ2-1	TRBV3-1	ASSRAGPPYNEQF
-	13	TRBJ1-5	TRBV20-1	SARSRGAGNQPQH
-	12	TRBJ1-4	TRBV4-3	ASSQRGGDEKLF
-	12	TRBJ1-1	TRBV6-1	ASTLISRNTEAF
-	11	TRBJ2-1	TRBV29-1	SVYGPPDNEQF
-	11	TRBJ2-7	TRBV29-1	SVWTESSYEQY
-	11	TRBJ2-3	TRBV12-3/TRBV12-4	ASSPGAHDTQY
TRBD2	12	TRBJ2-3	TRBV20-1	SRKAGGSTDTQY
-	10	TRBJ2-1	TRBV20-1	SARTSYNEQF
-	14	TRBJ2-3	TRBV13	ASSSARGDGTDTQY
TRBD2	12	TRBJ2-2	TRBV29-1	SVGIAGNTGELF
TRBD2	13	TRBJ2-3	TRBV20-1	SARDPGLSTDTQY
-	11	TRBJ2-7	TRBV6-5	ASSPLDSRWQY
-	11	TRBJ1-2	TRBV20-1	SVGTPGDYGYT
-	11	TRBJ2-5	TRBV20-1	SANNRIQETQY
TRBD2	15	TRBJ2-1	TRBV7-9	ASSYTTSGDYYNEQF